The present T cell receptor beta chain was sequenced within a study of T cell responses to AZD1222 COVID-19 vaccine. Findings and caveats of the study: Distributed over spike, vaccine-associated CD4 TCRs predominated at 160-218 and 743-854. Clonal diversity was possibly underestimated, and the donors were mostly white British, with more females.

Here immunoSEQ multiplex PCR was the method, and the copy in TCRdb shows in-frame clones only, minus some. The sample has about 130,000 clones, approximately 85% seen once. As regards this clone: Antigen unknown.

Sequenced here: peripheral blood, sampled 28 days after the second dose of the MenACWY control vaccine. The receptor's source is an adult who received the MenACWY meningococcal vaccine as a control.

The CDR3 sequence is CASSLVPMTGALSNVLTF. The CDR3 DNA is TGTGCCAGCAGCTTAGTACCCATGACAGGGGCGCTGAGCAACGTCCTGACTTTC. This chain joins TRBV7-9 and TRBJ2-6; 8 bases fit TRBD1. The CDR3 is made up of 18 amino acids. Germline CDR1 reads SEHNR; CDR2 reads FQNEAQ (reference sequence). The trim removed 1 base at V and 9 bases at J, leaving 14 bases unmatched.